This T cell receptor beta chain was obtained from a study of CD8 T cells in ankylosing spondylitis. On this clonotype itself: Its cognate antigen is unknown.

The ends lost 7 bases at V and 6 bases at J; junction bases unmatched: 10. This CDR3 has 15 residues. CDR1 LGHDT and CDR2 YNNKEL come from the germline V gene (reference sequence). Regarding the study as a whole: In the blood and synovial fluid of reactive arthritis, some motif variants had been previously reported. Seemingly characteristic of ankylosing spondylitis blood was a TCR beta motif consisting of under ten highly homologous variants. Within matched ankylosing spondylitis synovial fluid, disease-linked clones were reportedly significantly enriched.

Generation of TCR beta libraries employed quantitative 5'-RACE incorporating molecular barcodes. TCRdb recomputed calls from the 5' RACE reads with MiXCR, one row per CDR3 protein. The data show a few hundred thousand distinct CDR3 sequences, 24% seen once. The rearrangement uses TRBV3-1 and TRBJ2-1, with 9 positions matching TRBD2. Sequenced input: blood, either unsorted or a sorted T cell fraction (not recorded which). This sequence was found in a male donor with ankylosing spondylitis or in good health (not recorded which). The CDR3 protein is CASTVSGGGINEQFF. DNA for the CDR3: TGTGCCAGCACGGTTAGCGGGGGAGGTATCAATGAGCAGTTCTTC.